Below are 22 T cell receptor beta chains sequenced from a single sample in a study of cytomegalovirus exposure and HLA in healthy donors. This table comes from immunoSEQ multiplex PCR, and its TCRdb copy is limited to in-frame clones, with some not included. The data contain some 150,000 clones, about 86% of them singletons. Source material: PBMCs. The receptor source for this set is a human donor in good health.

The chain couples TRBV19 to TRBJ1-1; maybe TRBD1 (5 bases). The CDR3 is made up of 15 amino acids. The V gene's germline CDR1 is LNHDA and CDR2 SQIVND (reference sequence). V was clipped by 7 bases and J by 4 bases, with 19 bases between them. DNA for the CDR3: TGTGCCAGTAACCAGGGAACAACCCGGGCCACTGAAGCTTTCTTT. This encodes CASNQGTTRATEAFF.

The V and J genes are TRBV28 and TRBJ2-5; no definite D call. This CDR3 is built from 15 residues. Germline CDR1 is MDHEN and CDR2 is SYDVKM. Trimming shortened V by 3 bases and J by 2 bases, and 13 bases separated the two germline ends. This chain's CDR3 is CASSFRSNGQETQYF. The CDR3, as DNA: TGTGCCAGCAGTTTTAGGAGTAACGGACAAGAGACCCAGTACTTC.

V is TRBV19 and J is TRBJ2-3; D not certain. CDR3 length: 13 amino acids. Germline CDR1 is LNHDA and CDR2 is SQIVND (reference sequence). The V gene lost 4 bases and the J gene lost 6 bases, with 11 bases spanning the gap. This chain's CDR3 is CASSNGLEDTQYF. CDR3 nucleotide sequence: TGTGCCAGTAGTAACGGTCTTGAGGATACGCAGTATTTT.

V gene TRBV29-1 combines with J gene TRBJ1-1; possibly TRBD1 for D (5 bases). Germline V CDR1 and CDR2: SQVTM, ANQGSEA. The CDR3 length is 13 residues. The germline V and J ends were trimmed by 4 bases and 3 bases, with 12 bases remaining between them. CDR3 sequence reads: CSVGSLGDTEAFF. CDR3 sequence (DNA): TGCAGCGTTGGATCCTTAGGGGACACTGAAGCTTTCTTT.

The chain links TRBV27 to TRBJ1-2, with 8 bases that match TRBD1. V trimming: 7 bases; J trimming: 3 bases; junction bases outside the gene matches: 10. The germline gives CDR1 MNHEY, CDR2 SMNVEV (reference sequence). The CDR3 has 15 residues. This chain's CDR3 is CASTTLAGGYYGYTF. CDR3 DNA: TGTGCCAGCACCACCCTGGCAGGGGGCTACTATGGCTACACCTTC.

V is TRBV9 and J is TRBJ2-3; 8 bases are a match to TRBD1. The CDR3 consists of 18 residues. The V gene end was trimmed by 0 bases and the J gene end by 3 bases; junction bases not matched to a gene: 12. Germline CDR1 reads SGDLS; CDR2 reads YYNGEE. The DNA of the CDR3 is TGTGCCAGCAGCGTAGTGAGTTTGGGGACAGGCAATACAGATACGCAGTATTTT. Amino acid sequence: CASSVVSLGTGNTDTQYF.

This clone was detected a few times. The rearrangement uses TRBV11-2 and TRBJ1-2, with D possibly TRBD1 on 6 matching bases. The V gene's germline CDR1 is SGHAT and CDR2 FQNNGV. CDR3 length: 13 residues. Trimming removed 5 bases from V and 6 bases from J, with 13 bases in between. CDR3 sequence (DNA): TGTGCCAGCAGCCATATGGGACATCATGGCTACACCTTC. Its translation: CASSHMGHHGYTF. Full variable domain (remainder filled in from reference TRBV11-2 and TRBJ1-2): EAGVAQSPRYKIIEKRQSVAFWCNPISGHATLYWYQQILGQGPKLLIQFQNNGVVDDSQLPKDRFSAERLKGVDSTLKIQPAKLEDSAVYLCASSHMGHHGYTFGSGTRLTVV.

J is TRBJ2-5 and V is TRBV7-2, with D tentatively TRBD1 (6 bases). CDR3 length: 13 residues. V lost 6 bases to trimming and J lost 10 bases, with 18 bases between them. Germline V gene data show CDR1 as SGHTA and CDR2 as FQGNSA. The CDR3 DNA is TGTGCCAGCAGACGGGACGGAAAGGGGGTCCAGTACTTC. Its translation: CASRRDGKGVQYF.

This sequence joins TRBV4-1 and TRBJ1-5; D is perhaps TRBD1 (5 bases). The CDR3 is made up of 18 amino acids. CDR1 and CDR2 from the germline V gene are MGHRA and YSYEKL. V lost 4 bases and J 0 bases, leaving 19 bases between the germline ends. CDR3 residues: CASSLTLSRAYSNQPQHF. CDR3 nucleotides: TGCGCCAGCAGCCTTACCCTTAGCAGGGCGTATAGCAATCAGCCCCAGCATTTT.

The rearrangement joins TRBV10-3 to TRBJ2-3, with 8 nucleotides matching TRBD1. The J segment lost 3 bases and the V segment lost 7 bases, leaving 6 bases of the junction unmatched. Germline CDR1 ENHRY, CDR2 SYGVKD. CDR3 length equals 14 residues. In nucleotides, the CDR3 is TGTGCCATCACCCGGACAGGGAGAACAGATACGCAGTATTTT. This encodes CAITRTGRTDTQYF.

V gene TRBV7-7 combines with J gene TRBJ2-6; D perhaps matches TRBD1 (6 bases). Germline V CDR1 and CDR2: SSHAT, FNYEAQ (reference sequence). Trimming left V 5 bases short and J 12 bases short, with 14 bases between. CDR3 length equals 13 residues. This CDR3 is CASSPGTPAVLTF. CDR3 bases: TGTGCCAGCAGCCCCGGGACACCTGCCGTCCTGACTTTC.

This clone appeared a single time. The CDR3 loop reads CASSVGGARGEKLFF. For the CDR3, the DNA is TGTGCCAGCAGCGTCGGGGGGGCCCGAGGAGAAAAACTGTTTTTT. The V gene is TRBV9, the J gene TRBJ1-4, with D possibly being TRBD1 (6 bases). CDR1 SGDLS and CDR2 YYNGEE come from the germline V gene. The CDR3 is 15 residues long. With 2 bases removed from V and 8 bases from J, the gap between germline ends came to 16 bases.

This sequence joins TRBV11-1 and TRBJ2-5, with D possibly TRBD1 on 5 matching bases. The CDR3 spans 14 residues. Germline values: CDR1 SGHAT, CDR2 FQDESV (reference sequence). V lost 1 base and J lost 3, with 9 bases in between. CDR3 DNA sequence: TGTGCCAGCAGCTTAGGGGGCCGGGAAGAGACCCAGTACTTC. It translates to CASSLGGREETQYF.

This clone was counted a few times. The chain has TRBV15 and TRBJ1-1; possibly TRBD1 for D (6 bases). Trimming took off 3 bases at V and 8 bases at J, with 13 bases between the two ends. Germline V gene data show CDR1 as LNHNV and CDR2 as YYDKDF (reference sequence). The CDR3 loop spans 13 amino acids. The CDR3 region is CATSSPGTIEAFF. DNA of the CDR3: TGTGCCACCAGCAGCCCTGGGACAATCGAAGCTTTCTTT.

The rearrangement joins TRBV4-3 to TRBJ2-1; 12 bases align to TRBD2. The CDR3 length is 18 residues. The germline V gene encodes CDR1 LGHNA and CDR2 YSLEER. Trimming at V came to 0 bases and at J to 4 bases, leaving 7 bases not matched to a gene. The CDR3 DNA reads as TGCGCCAGCAGCCAAGATGACCCACTAGCGGGGGGTTACAATGAGCAGTTCTTC. Its protein is CASSQDDPLAGGYNEQFF.

This rearrangement joins TRBV30 to TRBJ2-2; no firm D call. There are 13 residues in the CDR3. Germline CDR1 is GTSNPN and CDR2 is SVGIG (reference sequence). V was shortened by 5 bases and J by 4 bases, with 11 bases between the two germline ends. The CDR3 nucleotides read TGTGCCTGGCTTTATAGGAGCACCGGGGAGCTGTTTTTT. The encoded protein is CAWLYRSTGELFF.

This rearrangement joins TRBV4-1 to TRBJ1-2; possibly TRBD1 for D (6 bases). V shed 3 bases and J shed 4 bases, with 18 bases lying between them. This CDR3 region has 16 residues. Germline loops: CDR1 MGHRA, CDR2 YSYEKL. The CDR3 is CASSHTGTKTGYGYTF. CDR3 coding DNA: TGCGCCAGCAGCCACACCGGGACAAAGACAGGCTATGGCTACACCTTC.

The rearrangement links TRBV27 to TRBJ2-2; TRBD1 might be the D (6 bases). Trimming shortened V by 2 bases and J by 5 bases, and 12 bases separated the two germline ends. The germline V gene has CDR1 MNHEY and CDR2 SMNVEV (reference sequence). The CDR3 covers 15 residues. In DNA form, the CDR3 reads TGTGCCAGCAGTTTAATTACAGGGTATACCGGGGAGCTGTTTTTT. It is translated as CASSLITGYTGELFF.

The V and J genes are TRBV5-1 and TRBJ2-1, with 13 bases that match TRBD2. V was pared by 5 bases and J by 7 bases, with 6 bases of the junction left unmatched. Germline CDR1 is SGHRS and CDR2 is YFSETQ. The CDR3 loop spans 15 amino acids. The CDR3: CASRPTSGRVNEQFF. The CDR3 DNA sequence: TGCGCCAGCAGACCAACTAGCGGGAGGGTAAATGAGCAGTTCTTC.

The chain is built from TRBV5-4 and TRBJ1-2, with 7 bases identical to TRBD1. After removal of 0 bases from V and 5 bases from J, the junction contained 7 bases not matched to a gene. The germline V gene encodes CDR1 SGHNT and CDR2 YYREEE (reference sequence). The CDR3 spans 15 residues. The CDR3 sequence is CASSLDPTGKYGYTF. CDR3 sequence (DNA): TGTGCCAGCAGCTTGGATCCGACAGGGAAATATGGCTACACCTTC.

This chain connects TRBV28 to TRBJ1-2, with TRBD1 matching 9 bases. CDR1 is MDHEN, CDR2 SYDVKM, per germline. Trimming took 6 bases from V and 6 from J; bases not matched to a gene: 5. The CDR3 has 13 amino acids. This CDR3 is CASRLNRGHGYTF. The CDR3 DNA follows: TGTGCCAGCAGGTTAAACAGGGGGCATGGCTACACCTTC.

The chain recombines TRBV5-1 with TRBJ1-1, with D uncertain. The length of the CDR3 is 13 residues. The V gene's germline CDR1 is SGHRS and CDR2 YFSETQ. Trimming pared 0 bases from V and 1 base from J, leaving 4 bases between. This CDR3 is CASSLGANTEAFF. The CDR3 DNA reads as TGCGCCAGCAGCTTGGGGGCGAACACTGAAGCTTTCTTT.